The source of this T cell receptor (beta chain) is a study of shared clonotypes between healthy human individuals. Generated by immunoSEQ multiplex PCR, the TCRdb table keeps only in-frame clones and is missing some. The sample has 2,500,000 or so clones, approximately 93% seen once. The germline V gene has CDR1 SGHRS and CDR2 YFSETQ. CDR3 size: 17 residues. V was cut by 3 bases and J by 0 bases, with 18 bases left in between. The chain is built from TRBV5-1 and TRBJ1-1; TRBD1 is a possible D gene (5 bases). Sequencing was carried out using naive CD4+ T cells from PBMCs. Described subset: CD45RA+ positively selected. This TCR derives from a man aged 18 to 29 in good health. Some clones in this sample may be carry-over from other donors' samples. This CDR3 is CASSSWGDGGLNTEAFF. The CDR3 DNA sequence: TGCGCCAGCAGCTCCTGGGGGGACGGAGGATTGAACACTGAAGCTTTCTTT.